Included here is one T cell receptor (beta chain) sequence, with context. This sample was taken from a study of tumour-infiltrating T cells in Burkitt lymphoma. Study in general: Overall and progression-free survival were predicted by productive clonality.

Measured with immunoSEQ multiplex PCR; TCRdb has only the in-frame clones, and not every one. The sample contains 1,500 to 2,000 clones, 68% of which appear only once. CDR3 length equals 13 residues. Germline V gene lookup returns CDR1 MNHEY and CDR2 SVGAGI. Trimming left V 0 bases short and J 2 bases short, with 5 bases between. The V and J genes are TRBV6-5 and TRBJ2-7; perhaps TRBD2 as D (5 bases). The sequenced sample was tumor tissue. The origin of this receptor is a human donor with diffuse large B-cell lymphoma. As DNA, the CDR3 is TGTGCCAGCAGTTACTCGGGAGCCTACGAGCAGTACTTC. This codes for CASSYSGAYEQYF.